This T cell receptor (beta chain) was observed in a study of blood T cell repertoires in COVID-19. About the research overall: Nucleic acid was either cDNA or gDNA, and it came from T cells, B-cell-depleted T cells, or PBMCs.

In this sample, this clone turned up once. Everyone who took part was about 18 to 89 years old, and they came from about 25 US areas. In assigning cohorts, the study relied on participant-reported clinical history. Per the authors' pipeline: Nucleated cell number was recorded as an estimate derived from reference gene primer amplification. Clones were sequenced by immunoSEQ multiplex PCR, and TCRdb holds only the in-frame ones, with some missing. V, J and clone size are those of that table, while D and trimming were read from the DNA. Of around 330,000 clones in the sample, approximately 81% were seen once. This CDR3 is 13 amino acids long. V was shortened by 7 bases and J by 0 bases, with 10 bases between the two germline ends. Germline lookup yields CDR1 MNHNY and CDR2 SVGAGI (reference sequence).

This TCR was sampled from a woman aged 25 to 39 who had been exposed to COVID-19. The J gene is TRBJ2-7, the V gene TRBV6-6; D remains unclear. The specimen sequenced was PBMCs or T cells enriched from blood (not recorded which). The CDR3 DNA is TGTGCCAGCATACGCGGCAGCTCCTACGAGCAGTACTTC. Its translation is CASIRGSSYEQYF.